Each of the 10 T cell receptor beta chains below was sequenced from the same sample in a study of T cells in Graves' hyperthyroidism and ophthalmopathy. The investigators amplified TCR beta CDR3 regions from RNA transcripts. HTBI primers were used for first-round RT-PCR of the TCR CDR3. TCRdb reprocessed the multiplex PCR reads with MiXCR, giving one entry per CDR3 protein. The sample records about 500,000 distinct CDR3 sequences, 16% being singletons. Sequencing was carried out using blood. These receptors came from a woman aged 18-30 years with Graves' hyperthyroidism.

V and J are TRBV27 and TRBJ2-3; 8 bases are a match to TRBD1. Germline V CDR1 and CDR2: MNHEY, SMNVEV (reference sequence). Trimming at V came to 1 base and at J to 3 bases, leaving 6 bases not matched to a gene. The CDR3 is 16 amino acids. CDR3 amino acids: CASSLFAGGATDTQYF. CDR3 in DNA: TGTGCCAGCAGTTTATTCGCAGGGGGCGCGACAGATACGCAGTATTTT.

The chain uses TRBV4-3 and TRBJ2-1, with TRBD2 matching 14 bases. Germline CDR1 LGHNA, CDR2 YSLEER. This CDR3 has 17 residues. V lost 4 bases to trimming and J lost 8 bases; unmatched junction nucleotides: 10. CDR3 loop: CASSPAGTSGGDDEQFF. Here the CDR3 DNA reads TGCGCCAGCAGCCCCGCCGGGACTAGCGGGGGTGACGATGAGCAGTTCTTC.

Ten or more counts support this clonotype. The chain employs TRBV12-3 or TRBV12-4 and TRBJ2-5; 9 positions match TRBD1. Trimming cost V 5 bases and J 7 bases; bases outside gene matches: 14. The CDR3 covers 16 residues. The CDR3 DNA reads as TGTGCCAGCAGTCCCGGAGGGGTACAGGGGGCGCGGACCCAGTACTTC. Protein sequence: CASSPGGVQGARTQYF.

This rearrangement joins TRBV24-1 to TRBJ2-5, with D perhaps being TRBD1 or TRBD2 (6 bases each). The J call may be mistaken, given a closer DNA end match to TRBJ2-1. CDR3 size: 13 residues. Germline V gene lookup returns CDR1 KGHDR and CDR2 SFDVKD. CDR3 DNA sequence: TGTGCCACCAGTGATTTGGTATGGGGGGCCCAGTTCTTC. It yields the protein CATSDLVWGAQFF.

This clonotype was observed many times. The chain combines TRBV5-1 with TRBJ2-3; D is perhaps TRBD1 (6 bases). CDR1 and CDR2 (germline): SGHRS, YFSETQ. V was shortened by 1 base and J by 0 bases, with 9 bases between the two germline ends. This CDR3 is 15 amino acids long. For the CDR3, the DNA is TGCGCCAGCAGCTTGATGGACAGAAGCACAGATACGCAGTATTTT. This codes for CASSLMDRSTDTQYF.

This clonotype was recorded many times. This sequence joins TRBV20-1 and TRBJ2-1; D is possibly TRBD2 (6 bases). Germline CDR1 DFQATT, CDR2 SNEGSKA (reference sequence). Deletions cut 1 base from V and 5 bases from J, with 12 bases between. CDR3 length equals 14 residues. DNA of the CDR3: TGCAGTGCTAGAGGGACTGGGGGGAACAATGAGCAGTTCTTC. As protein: CSARGTGGNNEQFF.

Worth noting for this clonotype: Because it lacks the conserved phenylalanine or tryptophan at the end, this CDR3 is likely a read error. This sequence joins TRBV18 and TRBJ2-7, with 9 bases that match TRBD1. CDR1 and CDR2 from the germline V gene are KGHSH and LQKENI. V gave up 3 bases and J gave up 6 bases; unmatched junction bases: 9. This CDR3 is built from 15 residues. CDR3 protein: CASSPSGQGVGEQYL. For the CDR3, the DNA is TGTGCCAGCTCACCTTCGGGACAGGGAGTCGGCGAGCAGTACCTC.

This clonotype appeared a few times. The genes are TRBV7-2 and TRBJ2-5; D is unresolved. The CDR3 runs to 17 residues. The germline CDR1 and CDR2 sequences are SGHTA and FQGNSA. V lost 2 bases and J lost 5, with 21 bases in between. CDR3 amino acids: CASSLLPSAATGETQYF. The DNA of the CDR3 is TGTGCCAGCAGCTTATTACCTTCAGCAGCTACCGGGGAGACCCAGTACTTC.

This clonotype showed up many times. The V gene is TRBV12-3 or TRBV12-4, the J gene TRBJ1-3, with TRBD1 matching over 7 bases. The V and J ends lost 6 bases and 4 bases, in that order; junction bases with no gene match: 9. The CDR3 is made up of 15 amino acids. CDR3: CASRQTGPRGNTIYF. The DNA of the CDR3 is TGTGCCAGCAGACAGACAGGGCCCCGGGGAAACACCATATATTTT.

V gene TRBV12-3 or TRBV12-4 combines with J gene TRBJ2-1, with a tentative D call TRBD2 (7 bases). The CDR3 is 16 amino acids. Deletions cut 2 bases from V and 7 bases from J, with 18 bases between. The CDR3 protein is CASSLKGGGPGNEQFF. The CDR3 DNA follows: TGTGCCAGCAGTTTAAAGGGGGGAGGGCCGGGAAATGAGCAGTTCTTC.